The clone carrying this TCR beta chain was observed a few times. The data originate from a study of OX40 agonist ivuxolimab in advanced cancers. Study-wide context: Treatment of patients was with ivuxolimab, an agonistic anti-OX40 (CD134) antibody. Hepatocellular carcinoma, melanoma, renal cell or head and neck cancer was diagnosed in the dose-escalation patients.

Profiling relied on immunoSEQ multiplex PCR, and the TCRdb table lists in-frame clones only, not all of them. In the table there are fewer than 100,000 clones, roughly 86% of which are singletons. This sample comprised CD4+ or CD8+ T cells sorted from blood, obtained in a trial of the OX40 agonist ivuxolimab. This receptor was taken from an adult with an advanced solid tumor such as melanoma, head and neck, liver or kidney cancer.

The CDR3 spells CASSLWKGAVSEQYF. The CDR3 region has the DNA TGTGCCAGCAGCCTATGGAAGGGGGCCGTGAGCGAGCAGTACTTC. This chain uses TRBV14 with TRBJ2-7; 7 bases agree with TRBD1. The CDR3 runs to 15 residues. Germline CDR1 and CDR2: SGHDN and FVKESK. V shed 4 bases and J 6 bases; nucleotides not matched to a gene: 12.